This T cell receptor (beta chain) is drawn from a study of cytomegalovirus exposure and HLA in healthy donors. Vbeta (60) and Jbeta (13) primers were used in the PCR. Profiled with immunoSEQ multiplex PCR; TCRdb holds only in-frame clones, not every one. The sample holds fewer than 200,000 clones, approximately 72% seen once. V was pared by 5 bases and J by 11 bases, with 18 bases between. The CDR3 spans 13 residues. The germline V gene has CDR1 MNHEY and CDR2 SMNVEV (reference sequence). This clone appeared a few times. This clonotype was obtained from a human donor in good health. The rearrangement links TRBV27 to TRBJ1-1, with D possibly matching TRBD1 (5 bases). Sequenced sample: PBMCs. The CDR3: CASSPAGGDVAFF. CDR3 DNA sequence: TGTGCCAGCAGTCCCGCGGGGGGGGACGTGGCTTTCTTT.